Listed below are T cell receptor beta chains from one sample, sequenced in a study of blood T cell repertoires in COVID-19. Data came from immunoSEQ multiplex PCR; TCRdb stores just in-frame clones and leaves some out. The table lists about 210,000 clones, 85% of them singletons. The material sequenced was peripheral blood. All receptors come from an elderly woman with acute or convalescent COVID-19. The conserved cysteine and the conserved F or W are not part of the CDR3 here. D genes are given only for firm matches.

>TRBV29-1|TRBD1
SVFTGGTDEKLF
>TRBV10-2|TRBD1
ASSIHALGQGNTGELF
>TRBV9|TRBD1
ASSVGTGGTEAF
>TRBV5-4|TRBD1
ASSSGQGLGGYT
>TRBV25-1|-
ASSGTPVNTEAF
>TRBV5-1|-
ASSLEPLNIQY
>TRBV19|-
ASSISGPGLAGANVLT
>TRBV19|-
ASLSRTVPGNTIY
>TRBV11-2|-
ASSLGSVTSTDTQY
>TRBV9|TRBD2
ASSVVSLAGVGEQF
>TRBV3-1/TRBV3-2|-
ASSQGGVAGYTIY
>TRBV5-1|TRBD1
ASSGGQNLNYGYT
>TRBV5-6|-
ASSLAGNEA
>TRBV4-1|-
ASSQEAVPYEQY
>TRBV6-4|-
ASKKSGTDTQY
>TRBV28|-
ASSLRSEIEQF
>TRBV28|TRBD1
ASRVARPGQSYGYT